This entry lists 14 T cell receptor beta chains sequenced from one sample in a study of cytomegalovirus exposure and HLA in healthy donors. A multiplex PCR was run with 60 Vbeta primers and 13 Jbeta primers. The assay was immunoSEQ multiplex PCR, and TCRdb's table has in-frame clones only and misses some. This sample yields some 140,000 clones, of which 60% to 80% are seen a single time; more than 10% belongs to the top ten. The sample comprised PBMCs. Receptors were obtained from a young man in good health and CMV-seropositive.

The chain is built from TRBV2 and TRBJ2-2, with a weak D call TRBD1 (5 bases). This CDR3 region has 14 residues. Trimming stripped 3 bases from V and 4 bases from J, with 9 bases between. CDR1 is SNHLY and CDR2 is FYNNEI in the germline V gene. The CDR3 region is CASSDRQTTGELFF. The CDR3 DNA is TGTGCCAGCAGTGACCGACAGACCACCGGGGAGCTGTTTTTT.

V usage is TRBV2 and J usage is TRBJ2-5, with D tentatively TRBD2 (7 bases). Germline V CDR1 and CDR2: SNHLY, FYNNEI. CDR3 size: 17 residues. The V gene lost 6 bases and the J gene lost 5 bases, with 25 bases spanning the gap. CDR3 protein: CASSSSQERGGRETQYF. The CDR3 nucleotides are TGTGCCAGCAGCAGTTCCCAAGAGAGGGGGGGTAGGGAGACCCAGTACTTC. The whole variable domain, filled in from reference TRBV2 and TRBJ2-5, reads EPEVTQTPSHQVTQMGQEVILRCVPISNHLYFYWYRQILGQKVEFLVSFYNNEISEKSEIFDDQFSVERPDGSNFTLKIRSTKLEDSAMYFCASSSSQERGGRETQYFGPGTRLLVL.

This chain joins TRBV6-1 and TRBJ2-5; maybe TRBD2 (6 bases). CDR3 size: 12 residues. CDR1 MNHNS and CDR2 SASEGT come from the germline V gene. Between the trimmed V and J ends, which lost 10 bases and 6 bases, there was a span of 15 bases. In nucleotides, the CDR3 is TGTGCCACCCGAGGGGACTCCAAGACCCAGTACTTC. Translated: CATRGDSKTQYF.

The chain uses TRBV5-1 and TRBJ2-3; D not resolved. The germline CDR1 and CDR2 sequences are SGHRS and YFSETQ. The germline V and J ends were trimmed by 1 base and 6 bases, with 15 bases remaining between them. This CDR3 has 15 residues. The CDR3 region has the DNA TGCGCCAGCAGCTTGACCGACCAAAACAGCGATACGCAGTATTTT. It yields the protein CASSLTDQNSDTQYF.

This clone was detected once. V and J are TRBV28 and TRBJ2-7; 7 nucleotides agree with TRBD1. CDR1 and CDR2 from the germline V gene are MDHEN and SYDVKM. Trimming at V came to 6 bases and at J to 0 bases, leaving 5 bases not matched to a gene. CDR3 length: 14 residues. CDR3 region: CASRRQGDSYEQYF. The CDR3 bases are TGTGCCAGCAGGCGACAGGGCGACTCCTACGAGCAGTACTTC.

The chain links TRBV30 to TRBJ2-2; D is possibly TRBD1 (6 bases). V was cut by 5 bases and J by 2 bases, with 9 bases left in between. This CDR3 has 13 residues. The germline V gene encodes CDR1 GTSNPN and CDR2 SVGIG (reference sequence). The CDR3, as DNA: TGTGCCTGGGGACAGATTAACACCGGGGAGCTGTTTTTT. Amino acids: CAWGQINTGELFF.

This rearrangement joins TRBV10-3 to TRBJ1-1, with D possibly matching TRBD1 (5 bases). Germline V gene lookup returns CDR1 ENHRY and CDR2 SYGVKD. This CDR3 has 12 residues. V gave up 11 bases and J gave up 5 bases, with 15 bases separating them. CDR3 nucleotides: TGTGCCTCCCGCCTCGGGGGGACTGAAGCTTTCTTT. Translated, it gives CASRLGGTEAFF.

The V gene is TRBV7-9, the J gene TRBJ2-1; the match to TRBD2 covers 14 bases. The length of the CDR3 is 16 residues. Germline V CDR1 and CDR2: SEHNR, FQNEAQ (reference sequence). J lost 9 bases, V lost 5 bases, and 9 bases had no gene match. DNA of the CDR3: TGTGCCAGCAGCGCGACTAGCGGGAGGGCCCATATTGAGCAGTTCTTC. Its protein is CASSATSGRAHIEQFF.

The chain joins TRBV14 to TRBJ2-2; D call uncertain. The CDR3 runs 14 residues. Per the germline V gene, CDR1 is SGHDN and CDR2 is FVKESK. V lost 3 bases to trimming and J lost 6 bases, with 11 bases between them. The CDR3 sequence: CASSQGCFAGELFF. The CDR3 region has the DNA TGTGCCAGCAGCCAGGGCTGTTTTGCCGGGGAGCTGTTTTTT.

V and J are TRBV6-1 and TRBJ2-5; 9 bases match TRBD2. The J call is in doubt because the DNA end fits TRBJ2-7 better. Per the germline V gene, CDR1 is MNHNS and CDR2 is SASEGT. This CDR3 is built from 14 residues. The CDR3 DNA follows: TGTGCCAGCGGAAAACTAGCGGGCACCTACGAGCAGTACTTC. It specifies CASGKLAGTYEQYF.

The CDR3 nucleotides are TGTGCCAGTAGCCTAACAGGGGAGAATGAGCAGTTCTTC. Translation: CASSLTGENEQFF. The rearrangement joins TRBV19 to TRBJ2-1; 7 bases map to TRBD1. The CDR3 covers 13 residues. Germline CDR1 LNHDA, CDR2 SQIVND (reference sequence). With V trimmed by 6 bases and J by 7 bases, 6 bases remained unmatched.

J is TRBJ1-3 and V is TRBV7-9, with D perhaps TRBD1 (6 bases). Trimming took 11 bases from V and 1 from J, leaving 9 bases between them. Germline V gene sequence: CDR1 SEHNR, CDR2 FQNEAQ (reference sequence). This CDR3 region has 12 residues. The CDR3 nucleotides are TGTGCCCGGGGGGCTTCTGGAAACACCATATATTTT. Its translation: CARGASGNTIYF. The full variable domain, in which reference TRBV7-9 and TRBJ1-3 provide the parts outside the CDR3, is DTGVSQNPRHKITKRGQNVTFRCDPISEHNRLYWYRQTLGQGPEFLTYFQNEAQLEKSRLLSDRFSAERPKGSFSTLEIQRTEQGDSAMYLCARGASGNTIYFGEGSWLTVV.

This chain links TRBV5-8 with TRBJ2-1; perhaps TRBD1 as D (5 bases). Germline V lookup: CDR1 SGHTS, CDR2 YDEGEE. This CDR3 has 14 amino acids. Trimming cost V 0 bases and J 8 bases, with 12 bases left between them. The CDR3 loop reads CASSLGAGRDEQFF. In nucleotides, the CDR3 is TGTGCCAGCAGCTTGGGGGCAGGGCGAGATGAGCAGTTCTTC.

This rearrangement joins TRBV19 to TRBJ2-3; possible D gene TRBD2, 6 bases. There are 16 residues in the CDR3. The germline V gene encodes CDR1 LNHDA and CDR2 SQIVND (reference sequence). The germline V and J ends were trimmed by 6 bases and 1 base, with 17 bases remaining between them. Written as DNA, the CDR3 is TGTGCCAGTAGATCCCCATCCGGGAGTGGCACAGATACGCAGTATTTT. Translation: CASRSPSGSGTDTQYF.